The clone carrying this T cell receptor beta chain was seen a handful of times. Its specificity is unknown. This CDR3 contains 13 residues. Germline CDR1 reads GTSNPN; CDR2 reads SVGIG (reference sequence). J gave up 3 bases and V 2 bases, and 3 bases lay outside the gene matches. Terminally differentiated effector memory CD45RA+ cells were excluded by CCR7 positive selection of CD45RO-negative cells. The sample originates from a study of shared clonotypes between healthy human individuals. Overall study: Ranging from 18 to 49 in age, donors were a couple of women and a few men. Whole-study results and caveats: Around 4.9% of naive CD4 clonotypes were shared across a few donors. In contrast to clonotypes shared by all four donors, non-shared clonotypes had lower generation probabilities.

The DNA input per sorted-subset replicate PCR was roughly 0.2 ug, corresponding to 25,000 to 30,000 T cell genomes. TCRdb's table, derived via immunoSEQ multiplex PCR, lists solely in-frame clones and lacks some. This table holds about 2 million clones, about 95% found once. The sequence was obtained from a man younger than 30 in good health. The genes are TRBV30 and TRBJ1-1; TRBD1 aligns across 7 bases. Source material: naive CD8+ T cells sorted from blood. CDR3 sequence (DNA): TGTGCCTGGAGTCTTCAGGGGGACACTGAAGCTTTCTTT. It is translated as CAWSLQGDTEAFF.